The 20 T cell receptor beta chains in this list originate from one sample, sequenced in a study of blood T cell repertoires in COVID-19. Clones were read by immunoSEQ multiplex PCR, and TCRdb kept only the in-frame ones, dropping some. The table includes 470,000 or so clones, about 90% detected once. The sequenced sample was PBMCs or T cells enriched from blood (not recorded which). All receptors come from a woman between 18 and 30 years old with acute COVID-19.

The rearrangement joins TRBV29-1 to TRBJ1-1, with 7 positions matching TRBD1. CDR1 and CDR2 from the germline V gene are SQVTM and ANQGSEA. The CDR3 is made up of 14 amino acids. The V and J ends lost 8 bases and 8 bases, in that order; junction bases with no gene match: 17. The DNA of the CDR3 is TGCAGCACCCGAGGTGGGACAGTAACTACAGAAGCTTTCTTT. It yields the protein CSTRGGTVTTEAFF. Full variable domain (remainder filled in from reference TRBV29-1 and TRBJ1-1): SAVISQKPSRDICQRGTSLTIQCQVDSQVTMMFWYRQQPGQSLTLIATANQGSEATYESGFVIDKFPISRPNLTFSTLTVSNMSPEDSSIYLCSTRGGTVTTEAFFGQGTRLTVV.

V and J are TRBV6-5 and TRBJ2-5, with D possibly TRBD1 on 7 matching bases. Germline V CDR1 and CDR2: MNHEY, SVGAGI. The CDR3 is made up of 12 amino acids. V was pared by 11 bases and J by 1 base, with 11 bases between. The CDR3 DNA is TGTGCCGGGGGGACAGTCCAAGAGACCCAGTACTTC. Protein: CAGGTVQETQYF.

DNA of the CDR3: TGTGCCAGCAGTTTGGGAAGAGAGGGGGGCACAGATACGCAGTATTTT. This gives the protein CASSLGREGGTDTQYF. J is TRBJ2-3 and V is TRBV27; D is possibly TRBD1 (6 bases). V was clipped by 3 bases and J by 1 base, with 14 bases between them. The CDR3 loop spans 16 amino acids. Per germline, CDR1 MNHEY and CDR2 SMNVEV (reference sequence).

Concerning this clone itself: Other DNA variants within this sample encode the same CDR3. The chain couples TRBV4-3 to TRBJ2-7, with a weak D call TRBD1 (6 bases). There are 14 residues in the CDR3. Between the trimmed V and J ends, which lost 3 bases and 4 bases, there was a span of 13 bases. Germline loops: CDR1 LGHNA, CDR2 YSLEER. CDR3 nucleotides: TGCGCCAGCAGCCAGGAGACAGGCGGTTACGAGCAGTACTTC. Translated: CASSQETGGYEQYF.

This rearrangement joins TRBV11-2 to TRBJ2-2; perhaps TRBD2 as D (5 bases). The CDR3 is 19 residues long. The germline CDR1 and CDR2 sequences are SGHAT and FQNNGV. The V and J ends lost 2 bases and 4 bases respectively, with 23 bases between them. CDR3 residues: CASSLTPYMSERVTGELFF. The CDR3 DNA reads TGTGCCAGCAGCTTAACTCCCTACATGTCGGAGAGGGTCACCGGGGAGCTGTTTTTT.

The chain uses TRBV2 and TRBJ2-2, with a tentative D call TRBD2 (6 bases). Germline loops: CDR1 SNHLY, CDR2 FYNNEI. With 4 bases removed from V and 4 bases from J, the gap between germline ends came to 19 bases. This CDR3 comprises 17 residues. The CDR3 loop is CASSGNRDSKPTGELFF. The CDR3 DNA follows: TGTGCCAGCAGTGGGAACCGGGACTCCAAACCCACCGGGGAGCTGTTTTTT.

The chain links TRBV19 to TRBJ2-7, with TRBD1 matching over 8 bases. The junction had 14 bases not matched to a gene; V was cut back by 6 bases and J by 4 bases. This CDR3 contains 16 residues. The V gene's germline CDR1 is LNHDA and CDR2 SQIVND (reference sequence). In DNA form, the CDR3 reads TGTGCCAGTAGCCCAAGGACAGGGATCAACCATTACGAGCAGTACTTC. Protein product: CASSPRTGINHYEQYF.

This chain joins TRBV9 and TRBJ1-2; 7 bases fit TRBD1. The CDR3 sequence is 15 residues long. V shed 4 bases, J shed 9 bases, and the junction held 15 bases outside the gene matches. Germline-derived CDR1 and CDR2 are SGDLS and YYNGEE. As DNA, the CDR3 is TGTGCCAGCAGCCCCCGGGACAGAGGGCCGGTAAGCTACACCTTC. It encodes CASSPRDRGPVSYTF.

V gene TRBV18 combines with J gene TRBJ2-1, with D tentatively TRBD2 (6 bases). Germline CDR1 KGHSH, CDR2 LQKENI. With 2 bases removed from V and 9 bases from J, the gap between germline ends came to 11 bases. The CDR3 is made up of 13 amino acids. The CDR3: CASSPAEGSEQFF. The CDR3 region has the DNA TGTGCCAGCTCACCAGCGGAGGGAAGTGAGCAGTTCTTC.

The chain recombines TRBV19 with TRBJ1-1, with D hard to call. The CDR3 runs to 13 residues. The V gene lost 6 bases and the J gene lost 1 base, with 9 bases spanning the gap. Looked up from germline, CDR1 is LNHDA and CDR2 is SQIVND (reference sequence). The CDR3 DNA reads as TGTGCCAGTAGCGGGTTTCGGAACACTGAAGCTTTCTTT. This codes for CASSGFRNTEAFF.

CDR3 in amino acids: CASSQSRTSGGELFF. The CDR3 coding sequence is TGCGCCAGCAGCCAATCTAGGACTTCTGGAGGGGAGCTGTTTTTT. The chain recombines TRBV4-3 with TRBJ2-2; D is perhaps TRBD2 (5 bases). CDR3 size: 15 residues. Trimming removed 2 bases from V and 8 bases from J, with 15 bases in between. Germline CDR1 reads LGHNA; CDR2 reads YSLEER.

The gene calls are TRBV10-2 and TRBJ2-7; no clear D gene. Trimming shortened V by 8 bases and J by 2 bases, and 10 bases separated the two germline ends. CDR3 length: 12 amino acids. Germline assignment: CDR1 WSHSY and CDR2 SAAADI. Here the CDR3 reads CASADNTYEQYF. CDR3 sequence (DNA): TGCGCCAGCGCTGACAACACCTACGAGCAGTACTTC.

This clone was seen a single time. This chain connects TRBV7-9 to TRBJ1-2; 8 positions match TRBD1. Germline CDR1 and CDR2: SEHNR and FQNEAQ (reference sequence). V gave up 7 bases and J gave up 4 bases; unmatched junction bases: 5. This CDR3 is built from 13 residues. The CDR3 DNA sequence: TGTGCCAGCACTCAGGGGGCCAGCTATGGCTACACCTTC. This translates into CASTQGASYGYTF. Full variable domain (rest looked up from reference TRBV7-9 and TRBJ1-2): DTGVSQNPRHKITKRGQNVTFRCDPISEHNRLYWYRQTLGQGPEFLTYFQNEAQLEKSRLLSDRFSAERPKGSFSTLEIQRTEQGDSAMYLCASTQGASYGYTFGSGTRLTVV.

V and J are TRBV19 and TRBJ1-4; tentatively, D is TRBD1 (5 bases). Per the germline V gene, CDR1 is LNHDA and CDR2 is SQIVND (reference sequence). The length of the CDR3 is 16 residues. Between the trimmed V and J ends, which lost 3 bases and 1 base, there was a span of 12 bases. The CDR3 coding sequence is TGTGCCAGTAGTATTGAGTGGGGGGGAACTAATGAAAAACTGTTTTTT. It translates to CASSIEWGGTNEKLFF. Variable domain in full (rest from reference TRBV19 and TRBJ1-4): DGGITQSPKYLFRKEGQNVTLSCEQNLNHDAMYWYRQDPGQGLRLIYYSQIVNDFQKGDIAEGYSVSREKKESFPLTVTSAQKNPTAFYLCASSIEWGGTNEKLFFGSGTQLSVL.

This chain connects TRBV19 to TRBJ1-6; TRBD1 matches at 7 bases. The junction had 5 bases not matched to a gene; V was cut back by 5 bases and J by 10 bases. This CDR3 is built from 13 residues. Germline V CDR1 and CDR2: LNHDA, SQIVND (reference sequence). The CDR3 coding sequence is TGTGCCAGTAGTTACAGGGGATTCTCACCCCTCCACTTT. Its translation is CASSYRGFSPLHF.

This sequence joins TRBV12-3 or TRBV12-4 and TRBJ1-4; no clear D. The CDR3 covers 13 residues. V gave up 3 bases and J gave up 7 bases, with 9 bases separating them. DNA for the CDR3: TGTGCCAGCAGTTTGGGCCCCTCTGAAAAACTGTTTTTT. This gives the protein CASSLGPSEKLFF.

There are a few counts of this clone. V and J are TRBV7-9 and TRBJ1-3; 10 bases agree with TRBD1. The CDR3 consists of 17 residues. With 4 bases clipped from V and 3 bases from J, the junction kept 9 bases outside the gene matches. From germline, CDR1 is SEHNR and CDR2 FQNEAQ (reference sequence). CDR3 amino acids: CASSWDRQGAYGNTIYF. The CDR3 DNA follows: TGTGCCAGCAGCTGGGATCGACAGGGGGCCTATGGAAACACCATATATTTT.

V usage is TRBV6-5 and J usage is TRBJ2-7; 9 nucleotides align to TRBD1. Per the germline V gene, CDR1 is MNHEY and CDR2 is SVGAGI. J was trimmed by 1 base and V by 7 bases; bases with no gene match: 5. This CDR3 comprises 14 residues. The CDR3 loop reads CASIPGQGSYEQYF. The CDR3 nucleotides read TGTGCCAGCATTCCGGGACAGGGTTCCTACGAGCAGTACTTC.

The chain links TRBV4-3 to TRBJ2-2; TRBD1 agrees at 8 bases. This CDR3 has 16 amino acids. CDR1 LGHNA and CDR2 YSLEER come from the germline V gene. The J segment lost 5 bases and the V segment lost 0 bases, leaving 5 bases of the junction unmatched. The CDR3 DNA follows: TGCGCCAGCAGCCAAGACCGGACAGGGCCTACCGGGGAGCTGTTTTTT. Translated, it gives CASSQDRTGPTGELFF.

This chain uses TRBV11-3 with TRBJ1-1; the match to TRBD1 covers 8 bases. V shed 5 bases and J 5 bases; nucleotides not matched to a gene: 16. The germline V gene encodes CDR1 SGHNT and CDR2 YENEEA. The CDR3 consists of 17 residues. The CDR3 coding sequence is TGTGCCAGCAGCCAGACCCGACAGGGGACTGAGCGGACTGAAGCTTTCTTT. Protein: CASSQTRQGTERTEAFF.